One T cell receptor (beta chain) is described in this entry. Its cognate antigen has yet to be identified. No base quality values were provided; no much bigger clone lies one nucleotide off. Collaborating institutions collected whole blood in K2EDTA tubes following their own protocols. Collaborator samples were shipped for TCRbeta analysis as frozen whole blood, isolated PBMCs, or DNA extracted from either sample type. The data were taken from a study of blood T cell repertoires in COVID-19 (dated by TCRdb to between 2020 and 2021). Describing the broader study: The collaborator samples originated in the United States, Italy and Spain and spanned the acute and convalescent phases of COVID-19. The material from the prospective study consisted of cDNA or gDNA derived from T cells, B-cell-depleted T cells, or PBMCs. Deeply sampled blood TCRbeta repertoires from subjects exposed to, actively infected with, or recovered from COVID-19 were included in the dataset. The repertoires were released in a freely available public database meant as a resource for research on the immune response to SARS-CoV-2. Samples were obtained from the ongoing ImmuneRACE study (first 160 participants) and from 1,254 subjects provided by 6 global collaborators. A de-identified subject ID, COVID-19 status, age in years and sex were almost always included in the sample metadata. Where HLA class I and class II types were available, the types were taken from metadata supplied by the sample provider, not from assay-based typing. What the study reported, not specific to this receptor: How much clinical and demographic metadata was included differed by source and by participant, and the metadata was provided uncurated.

TCRbeta CDR3 regions were amplified from genomic DNA by means of the immunoSEQ Assay, a bias-controlled multiplex PCR. On the study's bioinformatics: The number of nucleated cells in each sample was estimated by amplification of reference gene primers within the assay. To quantify the absolute abundance of each unique TCRbeta CDR3 rearrangement, sequence reads were collapsed and filtered. For each sample, productive Simpson clonality was calculated by taking the square root of Simpson's diversity index across productive rearrangements. TCRdb retrieved this table from immuneACCESS and kept in-frame rearrangements only. Not all clones are present; in checked studies, unresolved V genes account for under half, and no reason is known for the remainder. D and trimming were read from the DNA, whereas the V and J calls and clone size are those reported in that table. This sample comprises more than 15,000 clones, roughly 85% of them detected only once. Clones ranked in the top ten supply more than 25% of the sample.

This clonotype was obtained from a human donor with active COVID-19. The donor label of this sample is uncertain. Sequencing was performed on peripheral blood.

The sequenced DNA: TGCGCCAGCAGCTTGGGCCAGGGGTCCACTGAAGCTTTCTTT. Translated, it gives CASSLGQGSTEAFF. This chain is built from TRBV5-1 and TRBJ1-1, with TRBD1 as a weak D call on 6 bases. Trimming removed 0 bases from V and 4 bases from J, leaving 10 bases between the germline ends. Based on the germline V gene, the CDR1 and CDR2 sequences are SGHRS and YFSETQ. The CDR3 starts with the cysteine, ends with the phenylalanine, and has 14 residues. The sequence is cut down to CDR3 DNA, 42 bases in frame from base 1.